Sequencing of this TCR beta chain was carried out in a study of cytomegalovirus exposure and HLA in healthy donors. Use of 60 Vbeta and 13 Jbeta primers characterized the PCR. Sequencing was performed with immunoSEQ multiplex PCR; in TCRdb, only in-frame clones are kept and a portion is missing. Counted here are around 120,000 clones, less than 75% occurring once; the ten biggest clones make up around 4.2%. With 4 bases removed from V and 1 base from J, the gap between germline ends came to 4 bases. CDR1 SGHKS and CDR2 YYEKEE come from the germline V gene (reference sequence). The CDR3 consists of 12 residues.

V is TRBV5-5 and J is TRBJ2-3; unclear D gene. The sequence derives from a woman aged 40-49 years in good health and CMV-seronegative. The material sequenced was PBMCs. The CDR3 sequence is CASSPRTDTQYF. CDR3 DNA sequence: TGTGCCAGCAGCCCTCGCACAGATACGCAGTATTTT.